This T cell receptor (beta chain) derives from a study of T-cell reconstitution after alpha-beta-depleted transplantation in children. Germline values: CDR1 DFQATT, CDR2 SNEGSKA (reference sequence). The CDR3 spans 12 residues. V was trimmed by 5 bases and J by 3 bases, leaving 10 bases between them. Unique molecular identifiers were built into the TCRbeta library. TCRdb ran MiXCR on the PCR reads and lists one entry per CDR3 protein. The sample yields some 500,000 distinct CDR3 sequences, 15% to 20% seen once. The sample consisted of PBMCs from the stem cell graft donor, taken from the stem cell graft. This clonotype was obtained from a human donor who donated a stem cell graft to a child with acute lymphoblastic leukemia. The chain carries TRBV20-1 and TRBJ1-1; D is perhaps TRBD1 (5 bases). CDR3 protein: CSAAGGDTEAFF. CDR3 nucleotide sequence: TGCAGTGCTGCCGGGGGGGACACTGAAGCTTTCTTT.